The entry below gives a single TCR beta chain sequence along with its context. Its cognate antigen is unknown. Genomic DNA, serving as template, underwent TCR beta VDJ and CDR3 profiling. TCRdb reprocessed the reads with MiXCR, giving one entry per CDR3 protein. In the table there are 86,000 or so distinct CDR3 sequences, over 35% of which are singletons. The CDR3 has 14 residues. Germline V gene lookup returns CDR1 SEHNR and CDR2 FQNEAQ (reference sequence). V was pared by 5 bases and J by 2 bases, with 6 bases of the junction left unmatched. These data belong to a study of CD8+CD57+ T cells in acquired aplastic anemia. Findings and caveats of the study: Approximately 29 was the count of CD8+ CDR3 sequences that patients shared with controls.

The sequence was obtained from a human donor in good health, serving as a control. Sequencing was done on a sample of sorted CD4+, CD8+, or CD8+CD57+ T cells (not recorded which) from PBMCs. This chain joins TRBV7-9 and TRBJ2-7; 7 nucleotides align to TRBD1. CDR3 DNA sequence: TGTGCCAGCAGCCCCGCCGGGACAGCCTACGAGCAGTACTTC. Its protein is CASSPAGTAYEQYF.